This TCR beta chain was retrieved from a study of blood T cell repertoires in COVID-19 (TCRdb year 2020). Context from the whole study: The collaborator samples originated in the United States, Italy and Spain and spanned the acute and convalescent phases of COVID-19. The material from the prospective study consisted of cDNA or gDNA derived from T cells, B-cell-depleted T cells, or PBMCs. Deeply sampled blood TCRbeta repertoires from subjects exposed to, actively infected with, or recovered from COVID-19 were included in the dataset. The repertoires were released in a freely available public database intended as a resource for research on the immune response to SARS-CoV-2. Samples came from the ongoing ImmuneRACE study (first 160 participants) plus 1,254 subjects from 6 global collaborators. Nearly every sample came with metadata listing a de-identified subject ID, COVID-19 status, age in years and sex. Where available, HLA class I and class II types were obtained from metadata supplied by the sample provider rather than from assay-based typing. Summary of the overall study and its limitations: The quantity of clinical and demographic metadata differed by source and by participant and was supplied without curation.

TCRbeta CDR3 regions were amplified from genomic DNA by means of the immunoSEQ Assay, a bias-controlled multiplex PCR. The authors' analysis ran thus. Within the assay, amplification of reference gene primers was used to estimate how many nucleated cells each sample contained. To quantify the absolute abundance of each unique TCRbeta CDR3 rearrangement, sequence reads were collapsed and filtered. For each sample, productive Simpson clonality was calculated as the square root of Simpson's diversity index across productive rearrangements. Entries here come from immuneACCESS through TCRdb and include only in-frame sequences with V and J called. Some clones fail to appear in such tables; in the studies checked, an unresolved V gene covers under half of the shortfall, and the cause of the remainder is unknown. The DNA was the basis for D and trimming; V, J and clone size are from that table. The sample table lists 330,000 or so clones, 87% of them with a count of one. Roughly a tenth of the sample lies in the top ten.

One collaborating source in Seattle enrolled patients while the patients were actively infected and followed the patients over time throughout the course of disease. Each collaborating institution followed its own protocols to collect whole blood in K2EDTA tubes. For TCRbeta analysis, collaborators shipped samples in one of three forms: frozen whole blood, isolated PBMCs, or DNA extracted from either of those sample types. From the germline V gene, CDR1 is SNHLY and CDR2 is FYNNEI. V is trimmed back by 6 bases and J by 6 bases, and the junction contains 4 bases that no gene match accounts for. The cysteine opens and the phenylalanine closes a CDR3 of 14 amino acids. Of the read, only the CDR3 DNA is kept; its 42 bases are in frame from base 1. In regard to this clone: It has no known antigen specificity. No much larger clone is present one base from it, and per-base qualities are unavailable.

In this chain, TRBV2 is recombined with TRBJ2-2; 10 bases in the middle match TRBD2. The sequenced sample was peripheral blood. The sequence was collected from a young man with COVID-19, enrolled during active disease. The CDR3 reads as follows: CASRSGGAAGELFF. The DNA sequence is TGTGCCAGCAGAAGCGGGGGGGCAGCCGGGGAGCTGTTTTTT.